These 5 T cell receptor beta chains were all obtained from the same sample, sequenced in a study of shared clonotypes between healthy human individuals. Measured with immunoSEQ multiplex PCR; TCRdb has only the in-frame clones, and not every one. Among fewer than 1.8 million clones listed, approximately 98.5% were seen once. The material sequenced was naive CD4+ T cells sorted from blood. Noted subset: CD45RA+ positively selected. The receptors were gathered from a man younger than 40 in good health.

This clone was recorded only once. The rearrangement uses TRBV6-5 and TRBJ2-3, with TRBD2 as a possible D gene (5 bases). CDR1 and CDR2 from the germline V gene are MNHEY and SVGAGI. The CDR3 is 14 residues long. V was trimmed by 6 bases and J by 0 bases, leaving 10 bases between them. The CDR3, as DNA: TGTGCCAGCAGAGCGACGGGGAGCACAGATACGCAGTATTTT. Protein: CASRATGSTDTQYF.

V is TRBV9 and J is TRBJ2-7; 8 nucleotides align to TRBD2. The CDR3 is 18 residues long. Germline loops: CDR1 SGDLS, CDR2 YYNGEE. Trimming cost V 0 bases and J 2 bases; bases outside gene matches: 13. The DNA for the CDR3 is TGTGCCAGCAGCGTAGAGCCCCTCGGAGCGGGAGATACCTACGAGCAGTACTTC. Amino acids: CASSVEPLGAGDTYEQYF.

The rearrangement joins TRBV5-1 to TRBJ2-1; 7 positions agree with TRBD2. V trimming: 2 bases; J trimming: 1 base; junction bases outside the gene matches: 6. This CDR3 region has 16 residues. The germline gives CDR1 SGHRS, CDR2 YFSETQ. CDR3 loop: CASSFRGRGSYNEQFF. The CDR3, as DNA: TGCGCCAGCAGCTTCCGCGGGAGAGGGTCCTACAATGAGCAGTTCTTC. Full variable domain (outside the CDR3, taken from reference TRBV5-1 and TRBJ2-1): KAGVTQTPRYLIKTRGQQVTLSCSPISGHRSVSWYQQTPGQGLQFLFEYFSETQRNKGNFPGRFSGRQFSNSRSEMNVSTLELGDSALYLCASSFRGRGSYNEQFFGPGTRLTVL.

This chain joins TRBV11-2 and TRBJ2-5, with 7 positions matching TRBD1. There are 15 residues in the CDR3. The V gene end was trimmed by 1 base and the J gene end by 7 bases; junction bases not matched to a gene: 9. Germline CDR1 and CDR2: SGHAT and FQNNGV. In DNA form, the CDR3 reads TGTGCCAGCAGCTTAGTGGGCAGGGGGAGTGGGACCCAGTACTTC. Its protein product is CASSLVGRGSGTQYF.

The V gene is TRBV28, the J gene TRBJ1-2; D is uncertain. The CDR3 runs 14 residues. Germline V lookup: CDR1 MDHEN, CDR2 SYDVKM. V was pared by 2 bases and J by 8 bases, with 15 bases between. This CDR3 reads CASSLLGSLGGYTF. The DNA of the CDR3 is TGTGCCAGCAGTTTACTCGGATCCCTGGGGGGCTACACCTTC.